These 24 T cell receptor beta chains were sequenced from one sample in a study of blood T cell repertoires in COVID-19. This table comes from immunoSEQ multiplex PCR, and its TCRdb copy is limited to in-frame clones, with some not included. The sample shows approximately 300,000 clones, about nine tenths of them seen only once. The sequencing sample was made of PBMCs or T cells enriched from blood (not recorded which). These receptors were collected from a woman under 30 who had recovered from COVID-19.

V usage is TRBV6-5 and J usage is TRBJ1-1; possible D gene TRBD1, 6 bases. The CDR3 is 15 residues long. V was pared by 4 bases and J by 5 bases, with 17 bases between. The germline V gene has CDR1 MNHEY and CDR2 SVGAGI. The CDR3 DNA sequence: TGTGCCAGCAGTTCTCTTGCGGGGGCGCTGACTGAAGCTTTCTTT. This encodes CASSSLAGALTEAFF.

The CDR3 loop is CASRADRENGNTIYF. The CDR3 DNA reads TGTGCCAGCAGAGCCGACAGGGAAAACGGAAACACCATATATTTT. The chain couples TRBV28 to TRBJ1-3; TRBD1 aligns across 7 bases. Germline CDR1 is MDHEN and CDR2 is SYDVKM. There are 15 residues in the CDR3. The J segment lost 4 bases and the V segment lost 6 bases, leaving 9 bases of the junction unmatched.

This clone was recorded a few times. The chain recombines TRBV18 with TRBJ1-1; perhaps TRBD1 as D (6 bases). Trimming shortened V by 8 bases and J by 0 bases, and 13 bases separated the two germline ends. The CDR3 spans 14 residues. Germline CDR1 and CDR2: KGHSH and LQKENI. Here the CDR3 DNA reads TGTGCCAGCCAGGTTGGGGGCATGAACACTGAAGCTTTCTTT. Protein product: CASQVGGMNTEAFF.

This clone was seen once. This chain uses TRBV28 with TRBJ1-5, with 7 bases that match TRBD1. The CDR3 is 14 amino acids. V was clipped by 7 bases and J by 4 bases; unmatched bases: 7. Germline CDR1 reads MDHEN; CDR2 reads SYDVKM. CDR3 protein: CASTTGQLNQPQHF. The CDR3, as DNA: TGTGCCAGCACCACGGGACAGCTAAATCAGCCCCAGCATTTT.

This clone was found a few times. The chain combines TRBV25-1 with TRBJ2-1; 7 bases map to TRBD2. The CDR3 has 11 amino acids. After removal of 8 bases from V and 8 bases from J, the junction contained 3 bases not matched to a gene. CDR1 and CDR2 (germline): MGHDK, SYGVNS. CDR3 in DNA: TGTGCCAGCGGCCGGGGGGATGAGCAGTTCTTC. It yields the protein CASGRGDEQFF. Drawing the rest from reference TRBV25-1 and TRBJ2-1, the complete variable domain is EADIYQTPRYLVIGTGKKITLECSQTMGHDKMYWYQQDPGMELHLIHYSYGVNSTEKGDLSSESTVSRIRTEHFPLTLESARPSHTSQYLCASGRGDEQFFGPGTRLTVL.

The rearrangement joins TRBV7-7 to TRBJ2-5; 8 nucleotides line up with TRBD1. The ends lost 5 bases at V and 5 bases at J; junction bases unmatched: 13. The CDR3 is made up of 16 amino acids. CDR1 is SSHAT, CDR2 FNYEAQ, per germline (reference sequence). The CDR3 coding sequence is TGTGCCAGCAGCCGAAGTCGGCCAGGGGGCGGTGAGACCCAGTACTTC. The encoded protein is CASSRSRPGGGETQYF.

CDR3 region: CASSYGTSGIYGGEQFF. CDR3 coding DNA: TGCGCCAGCAGCTACGGGACTAGCGGGATTTACGGGGGTGAGCAGTTCTTC. This chain uses TRBV5-1 with TRBJ2-1; 13 nucleotides match TRBD2. Germline V gene sequence: CDR1 SGHRS, CDR2 YFSETQ. V lost 3 bases, J lost 9 bases, and 12 bases stayed unmatched. The CDR3 spans 17 residues.

This sequence joins TRBV7-2 and TRBJ1-4; 11 bases align to TRBD1. This CDR3 comprises 18 residues. After removal of 1 base from V and 0 bases from J, the junction contained 4 bases not matched to a gene. In germline, CDR1 is SGHTA, CDR2 FQGNSA. The CDR3 DNA reads as TGTGCCAGCAGCTTAGGAGGGACAGGGGGGGCAACTAATGAAAAACTGTTTTTT. Translating gives CASSLGGTGGATNEKLFF.

This clone was counted a single time. The rearrangement joins TRBV20-1 to TRBJ2-3; 9 nucleotides agree with TRBD2. Trimming cost V 3 bases and J 8 bases; bases outside gene matches: 12. CDR3 length: 15 residues. CDR1 and CDR2 (germline): DFQATT, SNEGSKA (reference sequence). CDR3 loop: CSASVTSAGGSTQYF. The CDR3 coding sequence is TGCAGTGCTAGTGTGACGTCCGCGGGGGGGTCTACGCAGTATTTT.

CDR3 in DNA: TGTGCCTGCCCCGGCGGGAGGGGTGGGGTAAACTATGGCTACACCTTC. This translates into CACPGGRGGVNYGYTF. The chain uses TRBV30 and TRBJ1-2, with D tentatively TRBD1 (5 bases). Trimming removed 6 bases from V and 2 bases from J, with 22 bases in between. The CDR3 is 16 residues long. CDR1 is GTSNPN and CDR2 is SVGIG in the germline V gene (reference sequence).

The gene calls are TRBV11-2 and TRBJ1-1; tentatively, D is TRBD1 (5 bases). V gave up 4 bases and J gave up 8 bases, with 11 bases separating them. The CDR3 spans 12 residues. Germline V gene sequence: CDR1 SGHAT, CDR2 FQNNGV. CDR3 residues: CASSSTRTEAFF. CDR3 in DNA: TGTGCCAGCAGCTCGACGAGGACAGAAGCTTTCTTT.

V gene TRBV5-4 combines with J gene TRBJ2-7, with 8 positions matching TRBD2. Germline V gives CDR1 SGHNT, CDR2 YYREEE (reference sequence). Germline trimming cut 3 bases from V and 2 bases from J; bases unmatched to any gene: 7. The CDR3 is 15 amino acids. The CDR3 here is CASSWETSGAYEQYF. CDR3 in DNA: TGTGCCAGCAGCTGGGAAACTAGCGGCGCCTACGAGCAGTACTTC.

The V gene is TRBV5-1, the J gene TRBJ2-7, with 9 bases fitting TRBD1. This CDR3 contains 15 residues. Germline V gives CDR1 SGHRS, CDR2 YFSETQ. Trimming cost V 4 bases and J 2 bases; bases outside gene matches: 7. CDR3: CASSDGTGWPYEQYF. CDR3 nucleotide sequence: TGCGCCAGCAGCGATGGGACAGGGTGGCCCTACGAGCAGTACTTC.

The V and J genes are TRBV18 and TRBJ2-2, with TRBD1 matching over 7 bases. CDR3 size: 18 residues. In germline, CDR1 is KGHSH, CDR2 LQKENI. The V segment lost 3 bases and the J segment 2 bases; nucleotides outside the gene matches: 12. CDR3: CASSPATGWDLNTGELFF. The DNA of the CDR3 is TGTGCCAGCTCACCTGCGACAGGGTGGGATCTCAACACCGGGGAGCTGTTTTTT.

With respect to this clone: The identical CDR3 is also encoded by other nucleotide sequences in the sample. The CDR3 region has the DNA TGTGCCAGCAGCTTAGGTCGGGAGCAGTACTTC. It yields the protein CASSLGREQYF. This chain uses TRBV7-9 with TRBJ2-7; no definite D call. The V gene lost 1 base and the J gene lost 7 bases, with 5 bases spanning the gap. Germline V gene sequence: CDR1 SEHNR, CDR2 FQNEAQ (reference sequence). The CDR3 length is 11 residues.

This clone is a singleton in its sample. The chain combines TRBV7-9 with TRBJ2-3; TRBD2 might be the D (6 bases). The V end was cut by 3 bases, the J end by 6 bases, with 19 bases between. The CDR3 is 16 residues long. Looked up from germline, CDR1 is SEHNR and CDR2 is FQNEAQ (reference sequence). The CDR3 is CASSFPAGLDFDTQYF. The CDR3 nucleotides read TGTGCCAGCAGCTTCCCGGCGGGACTGGACTTTGATACGCAGTATTTT.

V and J are TRBV5-5 and TRBJ2-3; the match to TRBD2 covers 8 bases. V shed 4 bases, J shed 3 bases, and the junction held 16 bases outside the gene matches. Germline V gene lookup returns CDR1 SGHKS and CDR2 YYEKEE (reference sequence). CDR3 length equals 18 residues. The CDR3 region is CASSRGVGAGVGTDTQYF. CDR3 bases: TGTGCCAGCAGCCGGGGGGTGGGAGCGGGAGTAGGTACAGATACGCAGTATTTT.

The chain carries TRBV7-9 and TRBJ1-1; maybe TRBD1 (5 bases). The germline V gene encodes CDR1 SEHNR and CDR2 FQNEAQ (reference sequence). V shed 5 bases and J shed 0 bases, with 13 bases lying between them. This CDR3 region has 15 residues. CDR3 DNA sequence: TGTGCCAGCAGCCAGGACATGGGTATGAACACTGAAGCTTTCTTT. Translation: CASSQDMGMNTEAFF.

This clone was seen just once. For the CDR3, the DNA is TGTGCCAGCAGCCCAAACAGGGGGAACACCGGGGAGCTGTTTTTT. Its protein is CASSPNRGNTGELFF. The V and J genes are TRBV5-8 and TRBJ2-2; 7 nucleotides agree with TRBD1. This CDR3 is built from 15 residues. Losses at the gene ends were 4 bases for V and 1 base for J; bases not matched to a gene: 4. The V gene's germline CDR1 is SGHTS and CDR2 YDEGEE.

The chain is built from TRBV27 and TRBJ2-1; D is unclear. Deletions cut 4 bases from V and 4 bases from J, with 8 bases between. The CDR3 covers 13 residues. In germline, CDR1 is MNHEY, CDR2 SMNVEV (reference sequence). Here the CDR3 reads CASSSDIYNEQFF. CDR3 DNA: TGTGCCAGCAGTTCAGACATTTACAATGAGCAGTTCTTC.

The rearrangement links TRBV5-1 to TRBJ2-1, with unresolved D. Germline V gives CDR1 SGHRS, CDR2 YFSETQ. V lost 0 bases and J 4 bases, leaving 8 bases between the germline ends. This CDR3 is 14 amino acids long. The CDR3 is CASSLGQTYNEQFF. The CDR3 nucleotides read TGCGCCAGCAGCTTGGGTCAGACATACAATGAGCAGTTCTTC.

This clone appeared a single time. The chain employs TRBV9 and TRBJ1-3, with unresolved D. Germline-derived CDR1 and CDR2 are SGDLS and YYNGEE. The CDR3 length is 13 residues. Trimming took 5 bases from V and 9 from J, leaving 15 bases between them. The CDR3 coding sequence is TGTGCCAGCAGTAAAAGATTGGAGGGCACCATATATTTT. Its protein is CASSKRLEGTIYF.

With regard to this clone: Within the sample, other DNA sequences also encode this same CDR3. The rearrangement uses TRBV6-5 and TRBJ1-2, with 7 bases that match TRBD1. The CDR3 consists of 15 residues. The germline V gene encodes CDR1 MNHEY and CDR2 SVGAGI. The J segment lost 2 bases and the V segment lost 2 bases, leaving 5 bases of the junction unmatched. CDR3 coding DNA: TGTGCCAGCAGTTACATCGGAGGGGGCAACTATGGCTACACCTTC. The encoded protein is CASSYIGGGNYGYTF.

The V and J genes are TRBV28 and TRBJ1-2, with D possibly being TRBD1 (5 bases). Trimming shortened V by 3 bases and J by 7 bases, and 9 bases separated the two germline ends. CDR3 length: 12 residues. The germline V gene has CDR1 MDHEN and CDR2 SYDVKM. CDR3 bases: TGTGCCAGCAGTTTTTACGGGGGTGGCTACACCTTC. Protein product: CASSFYGGGYTF.